Sequencing of this TCR beta chain was carried out in a study of cytomegalovirus exposure and HLA in healthy donors. V lost 5 bases, J lost 5 bases, and 6 bases stayed unmatched. The CDR3 covers 14 residues. Germline V gives CDR1 MNHEY, CDR2 SVGAGI. The PCR contained 60 Vbeta and 13 Jbeta primers. TCRdb's table, derived via immunoSEQ multiplex PCR, lists solely in-frame clones and lacks some. The table lists approximately 100,000 clones, about 75% of them singletons. This rearrangement joins TRBV6-5 to TRBJ1-2; TRBD1 matches 9 bases. Sequencing was carried out using PBMCs. The TCR was taken from a man aged 50-59 years in good health and CMV-seronegative. The CDR3 bases are TGTGCCAGCAGTCCGCCGGGACAGGGATATGGCTACACCTTC. It codes for CASSPPGQGYGYTF.